Included here is one T cell receptor (beta chain) sequence, with context. Its antigen is unidentified. The data are from a study of T cell responses to AZD1222 COVID-19 vaccine. Study-level information: Second doses were pooled across both intervals (about 4 or about 12 weeks).

The table came from immunoSEQ multiplex PCR; TCRdb's copy has only in-frame clones and leaves some out. The table includes 100,000 or so clones, more than 75% detected once. Findings and caveats of the study: Increases in Spike-specific TCR breadth and depth were seen after two AZD1222 doses. Across the whole spike, CD4 TCRs peaked at regions 160-218 and 743-854.

The germline gives CDR1 MDHEN, CDR2 SYDVKM. There are 14 residues in the CDR3. V dropped 1 base and J dropped 9 bases, with 13 bases sitting between them. This TCR was recovered from an adult in good health. Sequencing was performed on peripheral blood, taken on day 0 of AZD1222 vaccination. The rearrangement links TRBV28 to TRBJ2-1; a possible D gene is TRBD1 (7 bases). CDR3 amino acids: CASSLSGGLGEQFF. The CDR3 coding sequence is TGTGCCAGCAGTTTATCAGGGGGACTGGGTGAGCAGTTCTTC.